This section outlines one T cell receptor beta chain sequence together with its context. The V and J ends lost 1 base and 7 bases respectively, with 5 bases between them. The CDR3 runs 11 residues. The germline gives CDR1 SGHAT, CDR2 FQDESV (reference sequence). The repertoire was sequenced with immunoSEQ multiplex PCR; TCRdb's copy has only in-frame clones and lacks some. The sample lists 160,000 or so clones, around 83% occurring once. It was during active infection that Seattle patients were enrolled and then longitudinally followed. The data derive from a study of blood T cell repertoires in COVID-19.

Sequenced: peripheral blood. V is TRBV11-1 and J is TRBJ2-7; D unclear. The sequence derives from a woman in her 50s with COVID-19, enrolled during active disease. CDR3 DNA sequence: TGTGCCAGCAGCTTAGAGACTGAGCAGTACTTC. It codes for CASSLETEQYF.